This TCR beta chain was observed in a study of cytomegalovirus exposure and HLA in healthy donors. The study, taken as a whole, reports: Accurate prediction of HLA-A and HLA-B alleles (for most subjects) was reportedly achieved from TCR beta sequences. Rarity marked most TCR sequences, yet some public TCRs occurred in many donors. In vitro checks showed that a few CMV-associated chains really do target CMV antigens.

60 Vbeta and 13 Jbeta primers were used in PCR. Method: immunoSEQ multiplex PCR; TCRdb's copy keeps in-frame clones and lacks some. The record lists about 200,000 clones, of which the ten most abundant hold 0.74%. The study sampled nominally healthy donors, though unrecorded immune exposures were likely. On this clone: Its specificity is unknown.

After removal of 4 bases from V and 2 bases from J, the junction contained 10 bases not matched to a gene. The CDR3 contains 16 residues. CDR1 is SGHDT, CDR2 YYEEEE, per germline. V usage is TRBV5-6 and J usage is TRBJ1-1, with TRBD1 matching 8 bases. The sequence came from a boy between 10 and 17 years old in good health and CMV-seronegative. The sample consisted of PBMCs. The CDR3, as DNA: TGTGCCAGCAGCCTAGAGTGGACAGGGAGAAACACTGAAGCTTTCTTT. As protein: CASSLEWTGRNTEAFF.